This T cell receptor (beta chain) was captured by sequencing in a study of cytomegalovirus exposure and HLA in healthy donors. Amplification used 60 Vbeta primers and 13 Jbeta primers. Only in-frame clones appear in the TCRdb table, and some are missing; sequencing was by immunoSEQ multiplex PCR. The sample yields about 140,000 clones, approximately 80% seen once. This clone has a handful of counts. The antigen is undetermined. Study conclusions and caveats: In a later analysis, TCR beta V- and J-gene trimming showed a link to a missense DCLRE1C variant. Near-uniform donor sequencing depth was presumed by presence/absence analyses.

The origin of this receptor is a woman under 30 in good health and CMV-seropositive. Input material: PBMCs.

CDR3 amino acids: CATAQRGPYNEQFF. The DNA of the CDR3 is TGTGCCACCGCCCAGCGGGGACCCTACAATGAGCAGTTCTTC. The chain carries TRBV19 and TRBJ2-1; 7 bases agree with TRBD2. The V and J ends lost 10 bases and 2 bases, in that order; junction bases with no gene match: 8. Looked up from germline, CDR1 is LNHDA and CDR2 is SQIVND (reference sequence). The CDR3 covers 14 residues.